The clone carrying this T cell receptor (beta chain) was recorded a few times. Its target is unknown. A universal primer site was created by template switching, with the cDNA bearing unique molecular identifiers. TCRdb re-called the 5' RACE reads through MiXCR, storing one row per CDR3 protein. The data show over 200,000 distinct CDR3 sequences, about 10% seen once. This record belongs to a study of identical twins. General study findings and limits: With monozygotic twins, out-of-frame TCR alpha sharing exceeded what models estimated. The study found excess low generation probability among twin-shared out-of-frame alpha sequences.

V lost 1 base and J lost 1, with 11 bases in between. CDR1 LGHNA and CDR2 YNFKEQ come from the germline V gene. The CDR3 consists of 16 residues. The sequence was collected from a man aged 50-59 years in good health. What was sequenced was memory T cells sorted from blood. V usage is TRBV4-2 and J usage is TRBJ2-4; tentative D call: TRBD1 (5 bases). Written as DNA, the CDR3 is TGTGCCAGCAGCCAAGTCAGGGAATCGGCCAAAAACATTCAGTACTTC. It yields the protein CASSQVRESAKNIQYF.